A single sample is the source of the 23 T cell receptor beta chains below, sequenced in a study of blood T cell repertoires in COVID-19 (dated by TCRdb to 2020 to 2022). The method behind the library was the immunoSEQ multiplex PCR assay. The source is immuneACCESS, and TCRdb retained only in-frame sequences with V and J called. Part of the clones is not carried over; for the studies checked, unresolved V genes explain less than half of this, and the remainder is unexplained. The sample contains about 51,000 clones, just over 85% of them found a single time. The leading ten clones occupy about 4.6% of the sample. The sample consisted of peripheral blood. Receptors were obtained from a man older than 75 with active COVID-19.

The CDR3 nucleotides are TGTGCCAGTAGTTCGGTTCTGGTAGGGGGCAATGAGCAGTTCTTC. Amino acids: CASSSVLVGGNEQFF. The chain employs TRBV19 and TRBJ2-1; TRBD1 is a possible D gene (6 bases). Germline V gene sequence: CDR1 LNHDA, CDR2 SQIVND (reference sequence). The CDR3 loop spans 15 amino acids. V was clipped by 5 bases and J by 6 bases, with 17 bases between them.

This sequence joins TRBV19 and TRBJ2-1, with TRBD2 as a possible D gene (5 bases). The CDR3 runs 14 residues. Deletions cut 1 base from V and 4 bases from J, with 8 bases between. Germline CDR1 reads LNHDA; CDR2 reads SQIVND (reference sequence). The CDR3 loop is CASSIGPGYNEQFF. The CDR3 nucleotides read TGTGCCAGTAGTATAGGGCCGGGGTACAATGAGCAGTTCTTC.

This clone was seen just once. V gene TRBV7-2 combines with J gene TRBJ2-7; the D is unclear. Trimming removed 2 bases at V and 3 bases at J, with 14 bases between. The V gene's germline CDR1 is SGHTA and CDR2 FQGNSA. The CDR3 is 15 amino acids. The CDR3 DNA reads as TGTGCCAGCAGCTTAAGGCATGGTGAGCGCTACGAGCAGTACTTC. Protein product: CASSLRHGERYEQYF.

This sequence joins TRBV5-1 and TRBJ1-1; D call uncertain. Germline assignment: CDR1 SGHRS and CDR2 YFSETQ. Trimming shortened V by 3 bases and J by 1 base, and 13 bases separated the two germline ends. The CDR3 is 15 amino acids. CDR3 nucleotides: TGCGCCAGCAGCTCCGGGGTAGTCCCGAACACTGAAGCTTTCTTT. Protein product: CASSSGVVPNTEAFF.

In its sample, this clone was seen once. The DNA of the CDR3 is TGTGCCTGGACCGGACCGGGACTAGTGGGAGATACGCAGTATTTT. Translation gives CAWTGPGLVGDTQYF. V usage is TRBV30 and J usage is TRBJ2-3; TRBD2 agrees at 8 bases. The J segment lost 5 bases and the V segment lost 4 bases, leaving 11 bases of the junction unmatched. CDR1 GTSNPN and CDR2 SVGIG come from the germline V gene (reference sequence). This CDR3 region has 15 residues.

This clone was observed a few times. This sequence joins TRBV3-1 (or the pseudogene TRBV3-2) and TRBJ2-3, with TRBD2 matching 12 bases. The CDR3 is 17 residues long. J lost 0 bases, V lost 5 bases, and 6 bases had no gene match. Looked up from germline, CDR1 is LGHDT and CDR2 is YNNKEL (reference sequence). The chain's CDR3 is CASSYRTSGASTDTQYF. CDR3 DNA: TGTGCCAGCAGCTATCGGACTAGCGGGGCTAGCACAGATACGCAGTATTTT.

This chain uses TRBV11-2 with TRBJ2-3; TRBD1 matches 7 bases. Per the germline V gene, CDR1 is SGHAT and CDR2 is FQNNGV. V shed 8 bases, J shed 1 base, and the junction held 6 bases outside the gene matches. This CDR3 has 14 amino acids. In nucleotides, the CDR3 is TGTGCCAGCCGCTCAGGGGGTGGCACAGATACGCAGTATTTT. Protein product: CASRSGGGTDTQYF.

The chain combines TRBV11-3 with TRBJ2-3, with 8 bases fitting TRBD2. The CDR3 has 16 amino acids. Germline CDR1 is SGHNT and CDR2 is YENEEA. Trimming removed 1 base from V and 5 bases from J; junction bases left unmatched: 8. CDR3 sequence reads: CASSLGLASAGDTQYF. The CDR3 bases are TGTGCCAGCAGCTTAGGACTAGCGAGTGCCGGAGATACGCAGTATTTT.

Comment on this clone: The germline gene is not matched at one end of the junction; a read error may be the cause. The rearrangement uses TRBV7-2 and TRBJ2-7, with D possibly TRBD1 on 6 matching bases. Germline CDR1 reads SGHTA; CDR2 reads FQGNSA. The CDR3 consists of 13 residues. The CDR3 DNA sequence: TGTGCCAGCAGCCCAGATGGACAGTGGGGAGTGGGTTTC. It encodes CASSPDGQWGVGF.

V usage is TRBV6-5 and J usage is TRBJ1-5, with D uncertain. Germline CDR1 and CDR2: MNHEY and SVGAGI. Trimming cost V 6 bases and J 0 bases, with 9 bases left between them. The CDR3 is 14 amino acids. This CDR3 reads CASRSGYSNQPQHF. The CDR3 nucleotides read TGTGCCAGCAGATCCGGTTATAGCAATCAGCCCCAGCATTTT.

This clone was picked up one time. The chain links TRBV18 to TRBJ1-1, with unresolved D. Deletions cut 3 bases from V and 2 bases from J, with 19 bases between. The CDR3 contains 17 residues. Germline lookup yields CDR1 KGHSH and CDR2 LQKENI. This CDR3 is CASSPISTGGGNTEAFF. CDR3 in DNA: TGTGCCAGCTCACCGATTTCAACGGGAGGCGGAAACACTGAAGCTTTCTTT.

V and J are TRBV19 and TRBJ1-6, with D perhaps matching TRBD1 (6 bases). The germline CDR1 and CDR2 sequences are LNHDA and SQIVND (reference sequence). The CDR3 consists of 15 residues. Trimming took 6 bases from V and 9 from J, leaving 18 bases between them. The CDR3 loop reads CASRDSGGGTSPLHF. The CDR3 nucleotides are TGTGCCAGTAGGGACAGTGGGGGGGGCACTTCACCCCTCCACTTT. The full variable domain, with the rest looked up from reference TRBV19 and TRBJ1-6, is DGGITQSPKYLFRKEGQNVTLSCEQNLNHDAMYWYRQDPGQGLRLIYYSQIVNDFQKGDIAEGYSVSREKKESFPLTVTSAQKNPTAFYLCASRDSGGGTSPLHFGNGTRLTVT.

CDR3 coding DNA: TGTGCCAGCAGTTCTACAGGGTATCGGGAGACCCAGTACTTC. It translates to CASSSTGYRETQYF. The gene calls are TRBV28 and TRBJ2-5; D is possibly TRBD1 (6 bases). V gave up 4 bases and J gave up 5 bases, with 14 bases separating them. The CDR3 runs 14 residues. Looked up from germline, CDR1 is MDHEN and CDR2 is SYDVKM.

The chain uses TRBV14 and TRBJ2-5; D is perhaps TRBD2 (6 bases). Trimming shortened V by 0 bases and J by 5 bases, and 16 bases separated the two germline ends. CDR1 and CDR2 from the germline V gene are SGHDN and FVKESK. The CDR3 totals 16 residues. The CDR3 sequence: CASSQDGTGYSETQYF. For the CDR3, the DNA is TGTGCCAGCAGCCAAGACGGGACTGGTTACAGTGAGACCCAGTACTTC.

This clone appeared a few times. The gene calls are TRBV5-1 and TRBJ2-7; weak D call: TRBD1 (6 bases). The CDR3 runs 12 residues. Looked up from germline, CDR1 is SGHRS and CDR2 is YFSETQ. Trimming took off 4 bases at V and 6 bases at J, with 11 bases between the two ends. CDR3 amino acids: CASSTQGREQYF. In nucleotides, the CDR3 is TGCGCCAGCAGCACACAGGGACGCGAGCAGTACTTC.

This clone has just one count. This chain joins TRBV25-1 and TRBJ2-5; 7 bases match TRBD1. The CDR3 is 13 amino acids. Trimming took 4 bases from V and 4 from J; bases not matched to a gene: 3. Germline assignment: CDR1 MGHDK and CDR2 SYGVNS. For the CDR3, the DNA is TGTGCCAGCAGTGTGACAGGGTTAGAGACCCAGTACTTC. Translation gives CASSVTGLETQYF. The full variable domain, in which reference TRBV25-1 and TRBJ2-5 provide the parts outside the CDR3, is EADIYQTPRYLVIGTGKKITLECSQTMGHDKMYWYQQDPGMELHLIHYSYGVNSTEKGDLSSESTVSRIRTEHFPLTLESARPSHTSQYLCASSVTGLETQYFGPGTRLLVL.

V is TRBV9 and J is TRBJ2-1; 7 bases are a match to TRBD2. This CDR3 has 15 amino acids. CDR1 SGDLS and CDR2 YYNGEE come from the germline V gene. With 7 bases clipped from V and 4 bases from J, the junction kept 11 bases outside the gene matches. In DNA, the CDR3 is TGTGCCAGCGCAAGGGAGGGAAATTCATACAATGAGCAGTTCTTC. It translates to CASAREGNSYNEQFF.

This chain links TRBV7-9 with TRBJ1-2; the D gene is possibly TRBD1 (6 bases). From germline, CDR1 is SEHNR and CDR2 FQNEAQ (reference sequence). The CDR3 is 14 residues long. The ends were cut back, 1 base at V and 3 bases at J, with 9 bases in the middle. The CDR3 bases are TGTGCCAGCAGCTTAGGACAGGAGTACTATGGCTACACCTTC. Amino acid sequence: CASSLGQEYYGYTF.

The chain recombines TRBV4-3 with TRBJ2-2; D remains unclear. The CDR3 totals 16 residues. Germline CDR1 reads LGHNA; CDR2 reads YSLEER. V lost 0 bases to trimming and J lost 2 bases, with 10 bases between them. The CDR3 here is CASSQEAHRNTGELFF. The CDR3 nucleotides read TGCGCCAGCAGCCAAGAGGCGCACAGAAACACCGGGGAGCTGTTTTTT.

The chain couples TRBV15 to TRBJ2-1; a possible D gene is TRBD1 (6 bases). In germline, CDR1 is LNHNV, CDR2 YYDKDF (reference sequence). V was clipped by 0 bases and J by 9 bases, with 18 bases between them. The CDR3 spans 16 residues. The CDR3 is CATSRDLPGASSEQFF. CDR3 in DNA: TGTGCCACCAGCAGAGATCTCCCAGGGGCCTCCAGTGAGCAGTTCTTC. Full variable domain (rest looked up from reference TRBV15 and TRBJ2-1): DAMVIQNPRYQVTQFGKPVTLSCSQTLNHNVMYWYQQKSSQAPKLLFHYYDKDFNNEADTPDNFQSRRPNTSFCFLDIRSPGLGDTAMYLCATSRDLPGASSEQFFGPGTRLTVL.

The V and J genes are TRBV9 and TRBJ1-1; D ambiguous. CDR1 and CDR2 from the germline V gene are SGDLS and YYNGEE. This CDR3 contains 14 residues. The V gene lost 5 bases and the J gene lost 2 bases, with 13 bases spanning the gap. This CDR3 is CASSAGLVNTEAFF. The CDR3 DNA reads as TGTGCCAGCAGTGCCGGTCTTGTCAACACTGAAGCTTTCTTT.

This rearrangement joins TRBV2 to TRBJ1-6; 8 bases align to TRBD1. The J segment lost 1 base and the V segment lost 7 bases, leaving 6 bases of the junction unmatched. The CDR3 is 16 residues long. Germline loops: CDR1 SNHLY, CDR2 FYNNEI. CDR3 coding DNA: TGTGCCAGCACGCAGGGGGCTAGTTCCTATAATTCACCCCTCCACTTT. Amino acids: CASTQGASSYNSPLHF.

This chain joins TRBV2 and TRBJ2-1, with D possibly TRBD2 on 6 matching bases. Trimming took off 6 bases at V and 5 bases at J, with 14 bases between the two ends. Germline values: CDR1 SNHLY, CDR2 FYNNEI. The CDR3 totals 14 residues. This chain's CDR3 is CASSPTPGDNEQFF. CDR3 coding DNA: TGTGCCAGCAGCCCCACGCCGGGAGACAATGAGCAGTTCTTC.